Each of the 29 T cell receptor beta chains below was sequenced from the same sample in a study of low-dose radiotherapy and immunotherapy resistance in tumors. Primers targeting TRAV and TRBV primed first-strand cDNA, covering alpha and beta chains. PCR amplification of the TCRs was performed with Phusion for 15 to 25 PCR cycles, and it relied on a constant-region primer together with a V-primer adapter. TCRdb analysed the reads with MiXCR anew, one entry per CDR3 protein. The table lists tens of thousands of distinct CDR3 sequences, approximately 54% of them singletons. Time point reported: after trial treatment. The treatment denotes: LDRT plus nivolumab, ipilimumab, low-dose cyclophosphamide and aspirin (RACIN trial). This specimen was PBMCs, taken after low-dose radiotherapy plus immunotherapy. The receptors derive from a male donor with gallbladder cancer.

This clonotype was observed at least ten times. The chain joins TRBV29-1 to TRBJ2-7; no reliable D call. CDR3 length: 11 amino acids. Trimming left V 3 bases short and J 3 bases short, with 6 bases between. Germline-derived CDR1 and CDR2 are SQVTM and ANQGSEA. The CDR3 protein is CSVEVSYEQYF. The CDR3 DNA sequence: TGCAGCGTTGAGGTCAGCTACGAGCAGTACTTC.

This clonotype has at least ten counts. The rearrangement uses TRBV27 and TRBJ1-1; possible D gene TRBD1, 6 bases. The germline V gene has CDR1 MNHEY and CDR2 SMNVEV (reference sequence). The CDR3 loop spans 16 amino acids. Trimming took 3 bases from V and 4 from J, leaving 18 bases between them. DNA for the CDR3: TGTGCCAGCAGTTTCAGGCTGGGGGCCAGGGCCACTGAAGCTTTCTTT. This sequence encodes CASSFRLGARATEAFF.

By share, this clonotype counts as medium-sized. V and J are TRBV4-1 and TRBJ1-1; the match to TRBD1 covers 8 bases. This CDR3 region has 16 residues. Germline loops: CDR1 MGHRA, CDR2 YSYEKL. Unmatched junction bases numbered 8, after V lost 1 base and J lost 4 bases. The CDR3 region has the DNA TGCGCCAGCAGCCAAGTGATGGGACAGGAGGGCACTGAAGCTTTCTTT. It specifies CASSQVMGQEGTEAFF.

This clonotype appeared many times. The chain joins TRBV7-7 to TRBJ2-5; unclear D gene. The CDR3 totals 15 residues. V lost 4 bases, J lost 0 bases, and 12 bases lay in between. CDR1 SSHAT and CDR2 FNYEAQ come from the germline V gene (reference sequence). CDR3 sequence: CASSSSWDDQETQYF. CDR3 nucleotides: TGTGCCAGCAGCTCATCTTGGGATGACCAAGAGACCCAGTACTTC.

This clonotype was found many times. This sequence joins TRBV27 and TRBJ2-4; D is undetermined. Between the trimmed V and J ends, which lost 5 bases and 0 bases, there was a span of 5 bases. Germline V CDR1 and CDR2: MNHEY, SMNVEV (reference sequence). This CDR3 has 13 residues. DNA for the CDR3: TGTGCCAGCAGTCCGTTAGCCAAAAACATTCAGTACTTC. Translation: CASSPLAKNIQYF.

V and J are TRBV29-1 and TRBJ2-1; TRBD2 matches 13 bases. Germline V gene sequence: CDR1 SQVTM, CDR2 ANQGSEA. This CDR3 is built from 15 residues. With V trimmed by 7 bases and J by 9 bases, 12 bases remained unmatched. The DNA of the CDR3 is TGCAGCGGTACCCCCGGGACTAGCGGGATCGGTGAGCAGTTCTTC. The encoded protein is CSGTPGTSGIGEQFF.

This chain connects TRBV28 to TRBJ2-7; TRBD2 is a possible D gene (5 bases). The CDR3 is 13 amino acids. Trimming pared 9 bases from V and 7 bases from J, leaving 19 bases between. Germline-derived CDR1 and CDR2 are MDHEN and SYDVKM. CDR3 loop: CASTGRNEIEQYF. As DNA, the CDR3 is TGTGCCAGTACGGGGAGAAACGAAATTGAGCAGTACTTC. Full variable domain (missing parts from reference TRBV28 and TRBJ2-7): DVKVTQSSRYLVKRTGEKVFLECVQDMDHENMFWYRQDPGLGLRLIYFSYDVKMKEKGDIPEGYSVSREKKERFSLILESASTNQTSMYLCASTGRNEIEQYFGPGTRLTVT.

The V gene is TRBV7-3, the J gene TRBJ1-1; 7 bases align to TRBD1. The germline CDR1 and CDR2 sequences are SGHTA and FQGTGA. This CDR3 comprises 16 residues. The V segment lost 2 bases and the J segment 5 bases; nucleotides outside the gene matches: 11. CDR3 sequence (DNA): TGTGCCAGCAGCTTATTAGGGGGCGGAATGGTTACTGAAGCTTTCTTT. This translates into CASSLLGGGMVTEAFF.

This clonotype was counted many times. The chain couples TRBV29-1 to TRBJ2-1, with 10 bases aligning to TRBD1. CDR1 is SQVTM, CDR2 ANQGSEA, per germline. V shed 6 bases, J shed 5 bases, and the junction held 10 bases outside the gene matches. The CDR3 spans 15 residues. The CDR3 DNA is TGCAGCGTGGGAGACAGGGGGCGTACTGACAATGAGCAGTTCTTC. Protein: CSVGDRGRTDNEQFF.

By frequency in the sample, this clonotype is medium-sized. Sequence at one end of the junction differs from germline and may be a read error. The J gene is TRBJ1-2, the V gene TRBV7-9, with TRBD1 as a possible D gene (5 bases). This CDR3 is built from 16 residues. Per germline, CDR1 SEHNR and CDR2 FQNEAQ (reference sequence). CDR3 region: CASSHTRVGLVYGYTF. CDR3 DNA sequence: TGCGCCAGCAGCCACACCAGGGTCGGGTTGGTCTATGGCTACACCTTC.

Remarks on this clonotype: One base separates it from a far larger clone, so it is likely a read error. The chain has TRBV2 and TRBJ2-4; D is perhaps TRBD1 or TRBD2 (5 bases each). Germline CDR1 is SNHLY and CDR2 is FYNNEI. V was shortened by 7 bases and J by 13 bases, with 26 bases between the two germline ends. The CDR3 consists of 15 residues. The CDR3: CASTRDGRSYNEQYF. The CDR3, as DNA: TGTGCCAGCACCCGGGACGGCCGCTCCTACAATGAGCAGTACTTC. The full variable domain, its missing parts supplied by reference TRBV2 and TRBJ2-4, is EPEVTQTPSHQVTQMGQEVILRCVPISNHLYFYWYRQILGQKVEFLVSFYNNEISEKSEIFDDQFSVERPDGSNFTLKIRSTKLEDSAMYFCASTRDGRSYNEQYFGAGTRLSVL.

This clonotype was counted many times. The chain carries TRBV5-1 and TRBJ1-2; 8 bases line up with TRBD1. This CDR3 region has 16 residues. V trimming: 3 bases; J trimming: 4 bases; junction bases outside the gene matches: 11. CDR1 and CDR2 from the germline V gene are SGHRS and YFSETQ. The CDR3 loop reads CASSSITGGMGYGYTF. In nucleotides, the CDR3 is TGCGCCAGCAGCTCCATTACAGGGGGAATGGGCTATGGCTACACCTTC.

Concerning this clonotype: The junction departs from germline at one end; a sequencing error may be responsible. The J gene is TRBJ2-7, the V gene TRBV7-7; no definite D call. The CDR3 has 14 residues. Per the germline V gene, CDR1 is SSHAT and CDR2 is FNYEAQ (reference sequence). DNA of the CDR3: TGTGCTAGCAGCTATAACAGACCAGCCTACGAGCAGTACTTC. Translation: CASSYNRPAYEQYF.

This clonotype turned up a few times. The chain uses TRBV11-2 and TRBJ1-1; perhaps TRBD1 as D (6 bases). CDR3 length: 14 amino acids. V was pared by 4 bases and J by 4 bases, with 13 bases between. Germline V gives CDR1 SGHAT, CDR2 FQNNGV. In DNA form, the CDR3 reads TGTGCCAGCAGCTCGCAGCAGGGGAGCACTGAAGCTTTCTTT. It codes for CASSSQQGSTEAFF.

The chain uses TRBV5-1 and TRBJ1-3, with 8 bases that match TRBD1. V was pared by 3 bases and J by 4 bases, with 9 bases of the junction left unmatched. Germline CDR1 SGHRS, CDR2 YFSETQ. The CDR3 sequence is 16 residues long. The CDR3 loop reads CASSSSGTGRGNTIYF. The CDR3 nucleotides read TGCGCCAGCAGCTCCTCCGGGACAGGTAGAGGAAACACCATATATTTT.

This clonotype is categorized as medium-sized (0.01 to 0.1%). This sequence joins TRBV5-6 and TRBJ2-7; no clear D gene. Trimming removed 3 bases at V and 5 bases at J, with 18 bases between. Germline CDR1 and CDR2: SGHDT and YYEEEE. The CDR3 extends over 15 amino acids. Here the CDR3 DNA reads TGTGCCAGCAGCTCCCTCCAAGGCAGGCCGAACGAGCAGTACTTC. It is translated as CASSSLQGRPNEQYF.

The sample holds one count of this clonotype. The DNA for the CDR3 is TGTGCTAGTGTTCCCCGGGGCAGGGAGCAGTTCTTC. It is translated as CASVPRGREQFF. This chain joins TRBV12-5 and TRBJ2-1; possibly TRBD1 or TRBD2 for D (5 bases each). There are 12 residues in the CDR3. The V end was cut by 7 bases, the J end by 10 bases, with 14 bases between. Germline-derived CDR1 and CDR2 are LGHNT and FRNRAP.

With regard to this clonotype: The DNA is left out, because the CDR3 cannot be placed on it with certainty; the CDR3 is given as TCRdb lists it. CDR3: CASDATGGGELFFFFFFF. The rearrangement links TRBV5-1 to TRBJ2-2; the D segment call TRBD1 is taken from the table without a DNA check. CDR1 and CDR2 (germline): SGHRS, YFSETQ. The CDR3 adds up to 18 amino acids, both ends counted.

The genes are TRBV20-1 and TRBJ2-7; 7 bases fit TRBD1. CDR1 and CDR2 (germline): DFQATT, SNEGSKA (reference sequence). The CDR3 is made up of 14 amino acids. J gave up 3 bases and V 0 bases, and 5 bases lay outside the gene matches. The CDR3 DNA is TGCAGTGCTAGAGATGGGGCAGGGGGCTACGAGCAGTACTTC. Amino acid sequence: CSARDGAGGYEQYF.

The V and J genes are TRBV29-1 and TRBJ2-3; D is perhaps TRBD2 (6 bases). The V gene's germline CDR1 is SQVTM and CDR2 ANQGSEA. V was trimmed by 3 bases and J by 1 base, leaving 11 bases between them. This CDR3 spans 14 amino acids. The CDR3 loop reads CSVDGEDGTDTQYF. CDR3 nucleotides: TGCAGCGTTGACGGGGAGGACGGCACAGATACGCAGTATTTT.

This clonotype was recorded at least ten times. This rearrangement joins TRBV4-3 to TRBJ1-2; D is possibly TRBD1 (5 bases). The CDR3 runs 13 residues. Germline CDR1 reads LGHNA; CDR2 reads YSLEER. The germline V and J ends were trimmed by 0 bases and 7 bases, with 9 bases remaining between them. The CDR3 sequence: CASSQDRALGYTF. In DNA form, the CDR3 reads TGCGCCAGCAGCCAAGACAGGGCGCTTGGCTACACCTTC.

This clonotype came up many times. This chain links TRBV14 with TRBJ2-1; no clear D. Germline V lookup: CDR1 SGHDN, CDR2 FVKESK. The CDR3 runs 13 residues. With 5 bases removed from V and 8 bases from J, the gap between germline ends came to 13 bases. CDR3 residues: CASSSPSGDEQFF. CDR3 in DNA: TGTGCCAGCAGCTCTCCTTCGGGTGATGAGCAGTTCTTC.

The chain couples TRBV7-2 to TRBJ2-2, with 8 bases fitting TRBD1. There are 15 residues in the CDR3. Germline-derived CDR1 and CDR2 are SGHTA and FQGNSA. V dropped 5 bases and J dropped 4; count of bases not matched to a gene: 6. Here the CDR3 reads CASSPYGTGTGELFF. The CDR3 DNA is TGTGCCAGCAGCCCGTACGGGACAGGCACCGGGGAGCTGTTTTTT.

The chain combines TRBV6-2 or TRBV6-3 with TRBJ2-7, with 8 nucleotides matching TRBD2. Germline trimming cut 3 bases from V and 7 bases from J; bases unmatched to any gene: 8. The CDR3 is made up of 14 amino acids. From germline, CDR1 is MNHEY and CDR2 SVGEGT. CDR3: CASSYSGGSWEQYF. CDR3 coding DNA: TGTGCCAGCAGTTATTCGGGAGGGTCCTGGGAGCAGTACTTC.

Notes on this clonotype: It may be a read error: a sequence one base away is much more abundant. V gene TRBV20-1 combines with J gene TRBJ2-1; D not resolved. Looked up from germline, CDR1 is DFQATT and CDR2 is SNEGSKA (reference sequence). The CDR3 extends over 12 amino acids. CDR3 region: CSARGVHNEQSF. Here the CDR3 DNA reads TGCAGTGCTAGAGGGGTCCACAATGAGCAGTCCTTC.

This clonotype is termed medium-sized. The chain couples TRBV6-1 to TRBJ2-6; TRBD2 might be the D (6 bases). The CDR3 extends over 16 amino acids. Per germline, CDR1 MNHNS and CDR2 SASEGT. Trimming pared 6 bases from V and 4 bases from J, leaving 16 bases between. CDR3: CASRVGPAGGANVLTF. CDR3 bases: TGTGCCAGCAGGGTGGGTCCGGCGGGAGGGGCCAACGTCCTGACTTTC.

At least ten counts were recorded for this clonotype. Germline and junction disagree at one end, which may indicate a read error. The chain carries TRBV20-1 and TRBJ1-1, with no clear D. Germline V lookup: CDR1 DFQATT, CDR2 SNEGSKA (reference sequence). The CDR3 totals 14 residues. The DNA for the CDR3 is TGCAGTGCAAGAGTGAGGAGATCAAACACTGAAGCTTTCTTT. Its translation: CSARVRRSNTEAFF.

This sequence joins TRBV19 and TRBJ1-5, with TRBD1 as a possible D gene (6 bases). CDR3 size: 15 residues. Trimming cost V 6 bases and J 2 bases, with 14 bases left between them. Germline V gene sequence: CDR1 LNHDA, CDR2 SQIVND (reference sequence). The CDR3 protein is CASRPGATGNQPQHF. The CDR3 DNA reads TGTGCCAGTAGACCGGGGGCGACGGGCAATCAGCCCCAGCATTTT. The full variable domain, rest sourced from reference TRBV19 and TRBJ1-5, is DGGITQSPKYLFRKEGQNVTLSCEQNLNHDAMYWYRQDPGQGLRLIYYSQIVNDFQKGDIAEGYSVSREKKESFPLTVTSAQKNPTAFYLCASRPGATGNQPQHFGDGTRLSIL.

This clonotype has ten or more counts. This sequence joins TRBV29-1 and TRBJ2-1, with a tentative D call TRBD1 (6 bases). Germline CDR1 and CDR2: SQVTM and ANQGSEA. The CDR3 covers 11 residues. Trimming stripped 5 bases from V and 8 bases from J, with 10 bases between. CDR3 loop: CSVPTGYEQFF. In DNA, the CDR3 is TGCAGCGTTCCTACAGGGTATGAGCAGTTCTTC.